The T cell receptor (beta chain) under discussion was sequenced for a study of CDR3 diversity in severe acne. V lost 3 bases and J 7 bases, leaving 25 bases between the germline ends. Germline V lookup: CDR1 SEHNR, CDR2 FQNEAQ (reference sequence). The CDR3 is made up of 18 amino acids. One entry per CDR3 protein, called by TCRdb with MiXCR from the PCR reads. The table lists almost 85,000 distinct CDR3 sequences, 51% of them singletons. Sequencing input: blood. The origin of this receptor is a male donor in good health, without acne. This rearrangement joins TRBV7-9 to TRBJ2-1, with D perhaps matching TRBD2 (7 bases). CDR3 in amino acids: CASSLIEIFPGRGNEQFF. CDR3 DNA: TGTGCCAGCAGCTTGATCGAAATCTTCCCAGGGAGGGGGAATGAGCAGTTCTTC.